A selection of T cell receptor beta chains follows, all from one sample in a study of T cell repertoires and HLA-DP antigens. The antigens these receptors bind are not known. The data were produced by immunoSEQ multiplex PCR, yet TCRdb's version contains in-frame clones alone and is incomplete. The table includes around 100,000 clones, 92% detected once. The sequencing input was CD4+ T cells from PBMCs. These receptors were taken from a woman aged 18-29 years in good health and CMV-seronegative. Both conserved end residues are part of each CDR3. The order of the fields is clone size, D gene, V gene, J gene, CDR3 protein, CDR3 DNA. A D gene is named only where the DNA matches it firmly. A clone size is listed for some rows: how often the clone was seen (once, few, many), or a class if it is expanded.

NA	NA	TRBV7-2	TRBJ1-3	CASSFADRKGNTIYF	TGTGCCAGCAGCTTTGCCGACAGGAAAGGAAACACCATATATTTT
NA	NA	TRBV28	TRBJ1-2	CASSSEVLGVYGYTF	TGTGCCAGCAGTTCGGAGGTCCTAGGGGTCTATGGCTACACCTTC
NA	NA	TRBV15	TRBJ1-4	CATSRDQINRGEKLFF	TGTGCCACCAGCAGAGACCAAATAAATAGAGGGGAAAAACTGTTTTTT
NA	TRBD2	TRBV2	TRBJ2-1	CASSAGTSENNEQFF	TGTGCCAGCAGTGCCGGGACTAGCGAAAACAATGAGCAGTTCTTC
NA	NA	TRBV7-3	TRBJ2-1	CASSLRGIGTRENEQFF	TGTGCCAGCAGCTTAAGGGGGATCGGGACTCGTGAAAATGAGCAGTTCTTC
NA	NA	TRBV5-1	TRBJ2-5	CASSLPATGKYQETQYF	TGCGCCAGCAGCTTGCCCGCGACGGGAAAGTACCAAGAGACCCAGTACTTC
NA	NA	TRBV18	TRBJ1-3	CASSPQDSVSGNTIYF	TGTGCCAGCTCACCACAGGACAGCGTCTCTGGAAACACCATATATTTT
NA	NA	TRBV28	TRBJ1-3	CASSSPETARGNTIYF	TGTGCCAGCAGTTCCCCGGAGACAGCTAGGGGAAACACCATATATTTT
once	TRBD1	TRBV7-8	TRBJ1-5	CASSSDRGGGNQPQHF	TGTGCCAGCAGCTCCGACAGGGGGGGAGGCAATCAGCCCCAGCATTTT
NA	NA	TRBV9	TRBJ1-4	CASSVGAQGSRGKLFF	TGTGCCAGCAGCGTAGGGGCACAGGGTTCGAGAGGAAAACTGTTTTTT
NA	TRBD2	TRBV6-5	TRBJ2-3	CASSYAGLGRTDTQYF	TGTGCCAGCAGTTACGCTGGACTAGGCCGCACAGATACGCAGTATTTT
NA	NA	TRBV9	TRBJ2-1	CASSVDSGLLIGEEQFF	TGTGCCAGCAGCGTAGACTCCGGACTCCTCATTGGGGAAGAGCAGTTCTTC
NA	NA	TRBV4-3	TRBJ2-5	CASSQGGFGETQYF	TGCGCCAGCAGCCAAGGAGGTTTTGGAGAGACCCAGTACTTC
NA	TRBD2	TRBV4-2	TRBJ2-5	CASSQDPGGLETQYF	TGTGCCAGCAGCCAAGATCCGGGGGGTTTAGAGACCCAGTACTTC
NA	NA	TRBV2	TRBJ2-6	CASRSLSGANVLTF	TGTGCCAGCAGGAGCCTCTCTGGGGCCAACGTCCTGACTTTC
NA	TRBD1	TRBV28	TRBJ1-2	CASSLQGGAYGYTF	TGTGCCAGCAGTTTACAAGGGGGCGCCTATGGCTACACCTTC
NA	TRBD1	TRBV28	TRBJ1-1	CASSVPGTVGTEAFF	TGTGCCAGCAGTGTGCCCGGGACAGTAGGAACTGAAGCTTTCTTT
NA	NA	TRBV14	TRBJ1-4	CASSQWANEKLFF	TGTGCCAGCAGTCAGTGGGCTAATGAAAAACTGTTTTTT
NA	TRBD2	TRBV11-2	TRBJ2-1	CASRLLAGKSYNEQFF	TGTGCCAGCAGACTTCTAGCGGGGAAGTCCTACAATGAGCAGTTCTTC
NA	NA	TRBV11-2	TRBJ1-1	CASSYPWTSGSEAFF	TGTGCCAGCAGCTATCCTTGGACCTCAGGCTCTGAAGCTTTCTTT
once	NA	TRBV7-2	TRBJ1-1	CASSVRGLNTEAFF	TGTGCCAGCAGCGTCAGGGGCCTGAACACTGAAGCTTTCTTT
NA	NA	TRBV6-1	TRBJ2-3	CASSEGNRGIRTDTQYF	TGTGCCAGCAGTGAAGGGAATAGGGGGATACGCACAGATACGCAGTATTTT
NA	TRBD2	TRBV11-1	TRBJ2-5	CASSLLRGSSGKETQYF	TGTGCCAGCAGCTTGCTAAGGGGGTCTAGCGGGAAAGAGACCCAGTACTTC
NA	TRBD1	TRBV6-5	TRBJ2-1	CASRNTGGEQFF	TGTGCCAGCAGAAACACAGGGGGTGAGCAGTTCTTC
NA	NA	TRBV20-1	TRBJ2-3	CSVPLTGTQYF	TGCAGTGTCCCCCTCACTGGTACGCAGTATTTT
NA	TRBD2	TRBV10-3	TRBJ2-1	CAISEQGGTGEQFF	TGTGCCATCAGTGAGCAGGGAGGGACCGGTGAGCAGTTCTTC
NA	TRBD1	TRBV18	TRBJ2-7	CASSPVGQGTYEQYF	TGTGCCAGCTCTCCCGTGGGACAGGGAACCTACGAGCAGTACTTC
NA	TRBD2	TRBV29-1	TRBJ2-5	CSVAGGPETQYF	TGCAGCGTGGCGGGAGGGCCGGAGACCCAGTACTTC
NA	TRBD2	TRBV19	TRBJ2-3	CASSMTSGFTDTQYF	TGTGCCAGTAGTATGACTAGCGGCTTCACAGATACGCAGTATTTT
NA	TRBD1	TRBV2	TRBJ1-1	CASRRTGPDTEAFF	TGTGCCAGCAGGAGGACAGGTCCGGACACTGAAGCTTTCTTT
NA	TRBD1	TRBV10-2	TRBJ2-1	CASGTGEPNEQFF	TGCGCCAGCGGGACAGGGGAACCCAATGAGCAGTTCTTC
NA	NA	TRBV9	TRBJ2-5	CASSTPGAAETQYF	TGTGCCAGCAGCACCCCCGGGGCGGCGGAGACCCAGTACTTC
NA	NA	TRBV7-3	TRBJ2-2	CASSLVGLGDHGELFF	TGTGCCAGCAGCTTGGTAGGACTGGGGGATCACGGGGAGCTGTTTTTT
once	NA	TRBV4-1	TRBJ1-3	CASSQDRSSGNTIYF	TGCGCCAGCAGCCAAGATCGAAGCTCTGGAAACACCATATATTTT
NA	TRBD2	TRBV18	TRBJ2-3	CASSQGLGSDTQYF	TGTGCCAGCTCACAGGGACTAGGCTCAGATACGCAGTATTTT
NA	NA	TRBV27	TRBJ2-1	CASSLVAAGARYNEQFF	TGTGCCAGCAGTTTAGTAGCGGCGGGGGCACGGTACAATGAGCAGTTCTTC
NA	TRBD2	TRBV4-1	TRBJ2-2	CASSQGSGRAVTGELFF	TGCGCCAGCAGCCAAGGTAGCGGGAGGGCCGTCACCGGGGAGCTGTTTTTT
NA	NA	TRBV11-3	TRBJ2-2	CASSLDHRMELFF	TGTGCCAGCAGCTTAGATCACCGGATGGAGCTGTTTTTT
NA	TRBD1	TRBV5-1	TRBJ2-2	CASSLPGQRPSNTGELFF	TGCGCCAGCAGTCTACCGGGACAGCGACCTTCGAACACCGGGGAGCTGTTTTTT
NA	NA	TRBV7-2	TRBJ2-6	CASSLERAGANVLTF	TGTGCCAGCAGCTTAGAGAGGGCTGGGGCCAACGTCCTGACTTTC
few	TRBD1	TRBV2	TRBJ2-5	CASTLGQVETQYF	TGTGCCAGCACATTGGGACAGGTAGAGACCCAGTACTTC
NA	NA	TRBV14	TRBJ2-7	CASSQAPTQTRRASSYEQYF	TGTGCCAGCAGCCAAGCACCGACCCAAACGAGGCGGGCAAGCTCCTACGAGCAGTACTTC
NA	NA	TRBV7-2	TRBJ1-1	CASSLLRGWNTEAFF	TGTGCCAGCAGCTTATTGCGGGGCTGGAACACTGAAGCTTTCTTT
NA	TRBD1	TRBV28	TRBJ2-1	CASTTSGTGRNEQFF	TGTGCCAGCACTACGTCCGGGACAGGGCGCAATGAGCAGTTCTTC
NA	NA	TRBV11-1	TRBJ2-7	CASSFVGAGDNEQYF	TGTGCCAGCAGCTTTGTTGGGGCAGGGGATAACGAGCAGTACTTC
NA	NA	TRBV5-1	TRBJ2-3	CASSLASLASTDTQYF	TGCGCCAGCAGCTTGGCCTCGCTAGCCAGCACAGATACGCAGTATTTT
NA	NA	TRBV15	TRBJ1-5	CATSRVETAYSNQPQHF	TGTGCCACCAGCAGAGTTGAGACAGCGTATAGCAATCAGCCCCAGCATTTT
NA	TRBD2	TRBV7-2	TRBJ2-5	CASNEVGGAQETQYF	TGTGCCAGCAACGAAGTCGGGGGGGCGCAAGAGACCCAGTACTTC
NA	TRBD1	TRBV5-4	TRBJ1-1	CASSSTRQGPGEGAFF	TGTGCCAGCAGTTCAACCCGACAGGGACCGGGGGAGGGAGCTTTCTTT
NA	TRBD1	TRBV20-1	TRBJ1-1	CSAGTATEAFF	TGCAGCGCAGGGACAGCTACTGAAGCTTTCTTT
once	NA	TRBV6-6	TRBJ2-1	CASSYSGGVTNEQFF	TGTGCCAGCAGTTACTCTGGAGGCGTTACCAATGAGCAGTTCTTC
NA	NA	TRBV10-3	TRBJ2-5	CATQEGGGQETQYF	TGTGCCACCCAAGAGGGAGGGGGCCAAGAGACCCAGTACTTC
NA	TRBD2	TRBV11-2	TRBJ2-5	CASSPGLAGVPETQYF	TGTGCCAGCAGCCCAGGACTAGCGGGGGTGCCGGAGACCCAGTACTTC